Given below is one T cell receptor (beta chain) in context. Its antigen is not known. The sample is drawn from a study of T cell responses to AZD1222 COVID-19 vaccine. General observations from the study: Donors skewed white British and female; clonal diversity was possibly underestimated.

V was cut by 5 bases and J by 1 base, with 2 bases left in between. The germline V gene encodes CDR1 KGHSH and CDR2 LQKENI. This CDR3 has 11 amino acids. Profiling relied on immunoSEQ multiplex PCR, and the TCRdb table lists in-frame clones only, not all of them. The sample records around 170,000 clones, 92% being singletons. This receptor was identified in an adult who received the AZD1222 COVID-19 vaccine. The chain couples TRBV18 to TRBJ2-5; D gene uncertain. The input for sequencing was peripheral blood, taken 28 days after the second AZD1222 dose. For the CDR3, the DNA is TGTGCCAGCTCAATCCAAGAGACCCAGTACTTC. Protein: CASSIQETQYF.